This TCR beta chain was profiled in a study of T cells in localized non-small cell lung cancer. Germline values: CDR1 SEHNR, CDR2 FQNEAQ (reference sequence). The CDR3 has 14 amino acids. The V and J ends lost 3 bases and 4 bases respectively, with 10 bases between them. Using immunoSEQ multiplex PCR, the repertoire was profiled, and TCRdb retains in-frame clones only, with some absent. Of around 90,000 clones listed, roughly 75% were seen once; the top ten hold under 25%. Points on this clone: Its specificity is not known.

Regarding the study as a whole: Uninvolved adjacent lung had the highest recorded T cell clonality, with tumor below it.

The TCR originated in a man aged 40 to 69 with stage II squamous cell lung carcinoma. Sequenced material: PBMCs, taken before any cancer treatment. The J gene is TRBJ1-5, the V gene TRBV7-9, with D uncertain. The CDR3 DNA reads as TGTGCCAGCAGCTTGGACGGCTTTAATCAGCCCCAGCATTTT. Translation: CASSLDGFNQPQHF.